This T cell receptor beta chain emerged from a study of CD8+ T cells in alopecia areata. Across the study: Among treated patients, severity was scored by affected scalp area percentage.

Germline V lookup: CDR1 GTSNPN, CDR2 SVGIG (reference sequence). The CDR3 is 17 amino acids. V lost 2 bases and J 0 bases, leaving 20 bases between the germline ends. Treatment noted: oral pan-JAK inhibitor, 5-10 mg twice daily. Sequencing relied on a cDNA template that was reverse transcribed from extracted RNA. Profiling relied on immunoSEQ multiplex PCR, and the TCRdb table lists in-frame clones only, not all of them. The table has approximately 280,000 clones, 58% seen once. Sequences were derived from CD4+ T cells sorted from blood, sampled at week 24, from a patient treated with tofacitinib. This sequence was found in a human donor with alopecia areata. V gene TRBV30 combines with J gene TRBJ2-7; perhaps D is TRBD1 or TRBD2 (7 bases each). CDR3 DNA: TGTGCCTGGAGTCCCAACAACAGGGGAGGGTTCTCCTACGAGCAGTACTTC. Translating gives CAWSPNNRGGFSYEQYF.